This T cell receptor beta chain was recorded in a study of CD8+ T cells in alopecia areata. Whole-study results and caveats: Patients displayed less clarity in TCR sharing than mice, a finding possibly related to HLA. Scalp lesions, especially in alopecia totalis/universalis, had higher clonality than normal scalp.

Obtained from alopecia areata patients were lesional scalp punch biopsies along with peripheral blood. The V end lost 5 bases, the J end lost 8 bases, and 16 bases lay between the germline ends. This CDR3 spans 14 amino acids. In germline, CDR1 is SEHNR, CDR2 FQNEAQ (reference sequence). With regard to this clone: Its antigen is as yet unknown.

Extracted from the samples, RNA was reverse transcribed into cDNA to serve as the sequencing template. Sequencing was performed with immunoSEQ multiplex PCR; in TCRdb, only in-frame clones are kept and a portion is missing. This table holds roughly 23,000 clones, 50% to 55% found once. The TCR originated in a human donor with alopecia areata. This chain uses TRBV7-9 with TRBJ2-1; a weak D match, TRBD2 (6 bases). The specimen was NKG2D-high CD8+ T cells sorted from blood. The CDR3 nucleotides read TGTGCCAGCAGCCCAAGAGTGGGGAGGCATGAGCAGTTCTTC. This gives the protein CASSPRVGRHEQFF.